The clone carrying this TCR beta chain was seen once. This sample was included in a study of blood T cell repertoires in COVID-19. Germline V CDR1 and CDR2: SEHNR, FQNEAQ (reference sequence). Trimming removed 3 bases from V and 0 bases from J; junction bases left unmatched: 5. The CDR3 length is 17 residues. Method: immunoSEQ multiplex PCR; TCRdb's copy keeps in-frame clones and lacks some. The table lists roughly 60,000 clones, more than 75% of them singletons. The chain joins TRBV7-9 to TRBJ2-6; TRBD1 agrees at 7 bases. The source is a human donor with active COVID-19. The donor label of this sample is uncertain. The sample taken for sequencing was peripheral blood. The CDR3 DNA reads TGTGCCAGCAGCTTGCCAGGGGGAATCTCTGGGGCCAACGTCCTGACTTTC. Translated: CASSLPGGISGANVLTF.